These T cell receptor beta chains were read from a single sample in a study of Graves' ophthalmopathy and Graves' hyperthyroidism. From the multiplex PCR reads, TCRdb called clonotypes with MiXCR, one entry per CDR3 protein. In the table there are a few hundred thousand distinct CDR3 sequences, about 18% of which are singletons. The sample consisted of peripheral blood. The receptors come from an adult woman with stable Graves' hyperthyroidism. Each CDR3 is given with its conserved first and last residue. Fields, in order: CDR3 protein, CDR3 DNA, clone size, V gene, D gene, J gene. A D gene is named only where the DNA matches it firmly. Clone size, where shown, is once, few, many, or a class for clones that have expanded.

cdr3_aa: CASKKEGGSREKLFF
cdr3_nt: TGTGCCAGCAAGAAAGAAGGGGGGAGTCGAGAAAAACTGTTTTTT
clone_size: few
v_call: TRBV6-1
d_call: NA
j_call: TRBJ1-4

cdr3_aa: CASSLSYQETQYF
cdr3_nt: TGTGCCAGCAGTTTAAGCTACCAAGAGACCCAGTACTTC
clone_size: many
v_call: TRBV28
d_call: NA
j_call: TRBJ2-5

cdr3_aa: CATSDRQQETQYF
cdr3_nt: TGTGCCACCAGTGACAGGCAGCAAGAGACCCAGTACTTC
clone_size: many
v_call: TRBV24-1
d_call: NA
j_call: TRBJ2-5

cdr3_aa: CAWLRLGSPLHF
cdr3_nt: TGTGCCTGGTTAAGACTCGGGTCACCCCTCCACTTT
clone_size: many
v_call: TRBV30
d_call: NA
j_call: TRBJ1-6

cdr3_aa: CASTLPGLAGGEQYF
cdr3_nt: TGTGCCAGCACCCTACCGGGACTAGCGGGAGGGGAGCAGTACTTC
clone_size: many
v_call: TRBV28
d_call: TRBD2
j_call: TRBJ2-7

cdr3_aa: CASSPGTPTGELFF
cdr3_nt: TGTGCCAGCAGCCCTGGGACACCTACCGGGGAGCTGTTTTTT
clone_size: NA
v_call: TRBV4-2
d_call: NA
j_call: TRBJ2-2

cdr3_aa: CASGLPGYQETQYF
cdr3_nt: TGTGCCAGCGGCCTGCCAGGTTACCAAGAGACCCAGTACTTC
clone_size: many
v_call: TRBV7-9
d_call: NA
j_call: TRBJ2-5

cdr3_aa: CASSPGGGRRQGLYGYTF
cdr3_nt: TGTGCCAGCAGTCCGGGAGGAGGTCGGAGACAGGGGCTTTATGGCTACACCTTC
clone_size: few
v_call: TRBV28
d_call: TRBD1
j_call: TRBJ1-2

cdr3_aa: CASSFHGEAQPQHF
cdr3_nt: TGTGCCAGCAGTTTCCATGGGGAGGCCCAGCCCCAGCATTTT
clone_size: NA
v_call: TRBV12-3/TRBV12-4
d_call: NA
j_call: TRBJ1-5

cdr3_aa: CASSLGVSPSAFF
cdr3_nt: TGTGCCAGCAGTTTAGGTGTCTCCCCGAGTGCTTTCTTT
clone_size: many
v_call: TRBV12-3/TRBV12-4
d_call: NA
j_call: TRBJ1-1

cdr3_aa: CASSSLKRASNYGYTF
cdr3_nt: TGTGCCAGCAGCTCACTAAAAAGGGCATCTAACTATGGCTACACCTTC
clone_size: few
v_call: TRBV11-2
d_call: NA
j_call: TRBJ1-2

cdr3_aa: CSVAGGLAPTFSYEQYF
cdr3_nt: TGCAGCGTGGCTGGGGGACTAGCACCCACCTTTTCCTACGAGCAGTACTTC
clone_size: few
v_call: TRBV29-1
d_call: TRBD2
j_call: TRBJ2-7

cdr3_aa: CASSQGSKNIQYF
cdr3_nt: TGTGCCAGCAGCCAGGGCTCCAAAAACATTCAGTACTTC
clone_size: few
v_call: TRBV3-1
d_call: NA
j_call: TRBJ2-4

cdr3_aa: CASGDAGPDTQYF
cdr3_nt: TGTGCCAGTGGCGATGCGGGCCCAGATACGCAGTATTTT
clone_size: few
v_call: TRBV6-1
d_call: NA
j_call: TRBJ2-3

cdr3_aa: CSVEASSTSGSSSYEQYF
cdr3_nt: TGCAGCGTTGAAGCTTCTAGCACTAGCGGGAGTAGCTCCTACGAGCAGTACTTC
clone_size: NA
v_call: TRBV29-1
d_call: TRBD2
j_call: TRBJ2-7

cdr3_aa: CASSPTTDLAYGYTF
cdr3_nt: TGTGCCAGCAGCCCGACGACGGACCTGGCCTATGGCTACACCTTC
clone_size: many
v_call: TRBV7-2
d_call: NA
j_call: TRBJ1-2

cdr3_aa: CASSAGFPGVEQPQHF
cdr3_nt: TGTGCCAGCAGTGCAGGCTTCCCGGGGGTCGAGCAGCCCCAGCATTTT
clone_size: many
v_call: TRBV6-1
d_call: NA
j_call: TRBJ1-5

cdr3_aa: CASSVSGSRPGELFF
cdr3_nt: TGTGCCAGCAGTGTTAGCGGGAGTAGGCCCGGGGAGCTGTTTTTT
clone_size: many
v_call: TRBV12-3/TRBV12-4
d_call: TRBD2
j_call: TRBJ2-2

cdr3_aa: CASSYSNTEAFF
cdr3_nt: TGTGCCAGCAGTTACTCGAACACTGAAGCTTTCTTT
clone_size: many
v_call: TRBV6-2/TRBV6-3
d_call: NA
j_call: TRBJ1-1

cdr3_aa: CATSRYWPGQGTARGETQYF
cdr3_nt: TGTGCCACCAGCAGATATTGGCCGGGACAGGGGACCGCCCGGGGGGAGACCCAGTACTTC
clone_size: many
v_call: TRBV15
d_call: TRBD1
j_call: TRBJ2-5